These 9 T cell receptor beta chains were all obtained from the same sample, sequenced in a study of cytomegalovirus exposure and HLA in healthy donors. Measured with immunoSEQ multiplex PCR; TCRdb has only the in-frame clones, and not every one. The table includes 150,000 to 200,000 clones, over 85% detected once. The source material was PBMCs. The receptor source for this set is a young man in good health and CMV-seropositive.

The chain combines TRBV9 with TRBJ2-5; 10 positions match TRBD1. V dropped 4 bases and J dropped 3; count of bases not matched to a gene: 6. Germline V CDR1 and CDR2: SGDLS, YYNGEE. The CDR3 runs to 15 residues. The CDR3 nucleotides are TGTGCCAGCAGCCACAGACAGGGGGCTAAAGAGACCCAGTACTTC. Translating it yields CASSHRQGAKETQYF.

The chain combines TRBV4-1 with TRBJ1-2; D possibly corresponds to TRBD1 (6 bases). The CDR3 sequence is 15 residues long. V was shortened by 0 bases and J by 4 bases, with 12 bases between the two germline ends. CDR1 is MGHRA and CDR2 is YSYEKL in the germline V gene. The CDR3 DNA reads TGCGCCAGCAGCCAAGACAGGGGCAGGGGCTATGGCTACACCTTC. It is translated as CASSQDRGRGYGYTF.

The J gene is TRBJ2-5, the V gene TRBV15; possibly TRBD2 for D (5 bases). Germline CDR1 is LNHNV and CDR2 is YYDKDF (reference sequence). V was pared by 0 bases and J by 3 bases, with 14 bases between. CDR3 size: 16 residues. CDR3 protein: CATSRDRGLTKETQYF. Written as DNA, the CDR3 is TGTGCCACCAGCAGAGATCGAGGGCTTACTAAAGAGACCCAGTACTTC.

Of note for this clone: One end of the junction is discordant with germline, which a read error may explain. This chain joins TRBV7-7 and TRBJ2-1, with 14 bases lining up with TRBD2. Looked up from germline, CDR1 is SSHAT and CDR2 is FNYEAQ (reference sequence). The CDR3 runs 15 residues. The CDR3 DNA reads TGTGCTAGCAGGGCCGGGACTAGCGGGAGAGGTGAGCAGTTCTTC. Its translation: CASRAGTSGRGEQFF. Complete variable domain (other parts from reference TRBV7-7 and TRBJ2-1): GAGVSQSPRYKVTKRGQDVTLRCDPISSHATLYWYQQALGQGPEFLTYFNYEAQPDKSGLPSDRFSAERPEGSISTLTIQRTEQRDSAMYRCASRAGTSGRGEQFFGPGTRLTVL.

This chain connects TRBV5-1 to TRBJ1-1, with 8 bases lining up with TRBD1. Germline assignment: CDR1 SGHRS and CDR2 YFSETQ. With V trimmed by 2 bases and J by 1 base, 7 bases remained unmatched. The CDR3 runs to 16 residues. The CDR3 nucleotides are TGCGCCAGCAGCTTTGGCGGACAGGGTGGGAACACTGAAGCTTTCTTT. It translates to CASSFGGQGGNTEAFF.

V gene TRBV18 combines with J gene TRBJ2-7; possible D gene TRBD2, 6 bases. The CDR3 extends over 13 amino acids. V lost 4 bases and J 5 bases, leaving 12 bases between the germline ends. Germline loops: CDR1 KGHSH, CDR2 LQKENI. CDR3 DNA: TGTGCCAGCTCACTCCCCTGGGGGGACGAGCAGTACTTC. This sequence encodes CASSLPWGDEQYF.

Here the CDR3 reads CASTQGTYSGNTIYF. The CDR3 bases are TGTGCCAGTACGCAGGGTACCTACTCTGGAAACACCATATATTTT. The chain employs TRBV2 and TRBJ1-3; a possible D gene is TRBD1 (5 bases). The CDR3 is 15 residues long. The V end lost 9 bases, the J end lost 0 bases, and 15 bases lay between the germline ends. Germline CDR1 and CDR2: SNHLY and FYNNEI. Filled out from reference TRBV2 and TRBJ1-3, the complete variable domain reads EPEVTQTPSHQVTQMGQEVILRCVPISNHLYFYWYRQILGQKVEFLVSFYNNEISEKSEIFDDQFSVERPDGSNFTLKIRSTKLEDSAMYFCASTQGTYSGNTIYFGEGSWLTVV.

The genes are TRBV27 and TRBJ2-7; TRBD2 matches 7 bases. After removal of 3 bases from V and 5 bases from J, the junction contained 7 bases not matched to a gene. Per the germline V gene, CDR1 is MNHEY and CDR2 is SMNVEV (reference sequence). The CDR3 runs to 14 residues. The DNA for the CDR3 is TGTGCCAGCAGTTTGGGAGGGCAGTACAACGAGCAGTACTTC. Its protein is CASSLGGQYNEQYF.

This clone appeared a single time. CDR3 in amino acids: CASSSGLQNNEQFF. DNA of the CDR3: TGCGCCAGCAGCTCGGGACTACAAAACAATGAGCAGTTCTTC. J is TRBJ2-1 and V is TRBV5-1, with TRBD2 matching 7 bases. The CDR3 contains 14 residues. V gave up 3 bases and J gave up 5 bases; unmatched junction bases: 5. CDR1 and CDR2 from the germline V gene are SGHRS and YFSETQ.